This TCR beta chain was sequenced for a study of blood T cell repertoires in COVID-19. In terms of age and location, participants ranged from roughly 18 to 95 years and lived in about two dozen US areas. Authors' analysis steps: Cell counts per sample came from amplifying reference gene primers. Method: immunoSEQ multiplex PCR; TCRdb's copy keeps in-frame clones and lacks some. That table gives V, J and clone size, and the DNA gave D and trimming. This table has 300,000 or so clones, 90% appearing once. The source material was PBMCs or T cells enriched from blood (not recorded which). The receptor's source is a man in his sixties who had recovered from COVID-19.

The CDR3 loop is CASSWDGTGYGYTF. The CDR3 coding sequence is TGTGCCAGCAGCTGGGACGGGACAGGCTATGGCTACACCTTC. The genes are TRBV7-9 and TRBJ1-2, with TRBD1 identical over 8 bases. The V and J ends lost 4 bases and 4 bases, in that order; junction bases with no gene match: 5. Germline V gene data show CDR1 as SEHNR and CDR2 as FQNEAQ (reference sequence). The CDR3 is made up of 14 amino acids.